These 27 T cell receptor beta chains originate from one sample sequenced in a study of molecular identifiers for immune sequencing clone quantification. TCRdb ran MiXCR on the PCR reads and lists one entry per CDR3 protein. The table includes a few hundred thousand distinct CDR3 sequences, approximately 25% detected once. Source material: naive CD8+ T cells from blood, with Jurkat cell RNA spiked in. Described subset: FACS-sorted CD8+CD4-CCR7+CD45RA+ naive T cells. Source of these receptors: a human donor in good health. Some libraries in this study had Jurkat cell RNA spiked in.

This clonotype was observed a handful of times. The chain combines TRBV28 with TRBJ2-7; D is possibly TRBD1 (6 bases). Looked up from germline, CDR1 is MDHEN and CDR2 is SYDVKM. V was cut by 3 bases and J by 5 bases, with 8 bases left in between. This CDR3 has 12 residues. The CDR3, as DNA: TGTGCCAGCAGTTTTGGGGACAACGAGCAGTACTTC. Amino acid sequence: CASSFGDNEQYF.

Notes on this clonotype: The conserved phenylalanine or tryptophan normally closing the CDR3 is absent here, so this likely arose from a read error. V gene TRBV4-3 combines with J gene TRBJ2-7; 10 nucleotides agree with TRBD1. Germline CDR1 LGHNA, CDR2 YSLEER. The CDR3 is 14 residues long. Here the CDR3 DNA reads TGCGCCCGCAGCCCGGGACAGGGGCTCTTCGAGCAGTACATC. Its translation: CARSPGQGLFEQYI.

This clonotype has more than one count but fewer than ten. The chain couples TRBV25-1 to TRBJ2-1; no firm D call. The CDR3 is 14 amino acids. The germline V and J ends were trimmed by 2 bases and 4 bases, with 9 bases remaining between them. CDR1 MGHDK and CDR2 SYGVNS come from the germline V gene. For the CDR3, the DNA is TGTGCCAGCAGTGAAGTAGGCAGTTACAATGAGCAGTTCTTC. Protein: CASSEVGSYNEQFF. Using reference TRBV25-1 and TRBJ2-1 for the parts outside the CDR3, the full variable domain is EADIYQTPRYLVIGTGKKITLECSQTMGHDKMYWYQQDPGMELHLIHYSYGVNSTEKGDLSSESTVSRIRTEHFPLTLESARPSHTSQYLCASSEVGSYNEQFFGPGTRLTVL.

A word on this clonotype: The junction does not match germline at one end; this may be a read error. The chain uses TRBV7-9 and TRBJ2-1, with D tentatively TRBD2 (6 bases). CDR3 length: 12 amino acids. The germline V gene has CDR1 SEHNR and CDR2 FQNEAQ (reference sequence). The CDR3 DNA follows: TGTACCAGCAGGGAGGACTACAGTGAGCAGTTCTTC. It is translated as CTSREDYSEQFF.

A word on this clonotype: A much larger clone differs from this one at a single base, so this may be a read error. No conserved phenylalanine or tryptophan is present at the end of the CDR3, so a read error is the likely explanation. The rearrangement links TRBV20-1 to TRBJ2-7; 8 positions match TRBD2. Germline assignment: CDR1 DFQATT and CDR2 SNEGSKA (reference sequence). V shed 5 bases and J 2 bases; nucleotides not matched to a gene: 5. The CDR3 covers 13 residues. CDR3 loop: CSADPTSAYEQYL. CDR3 sequence (DNA): TGCAGTGCTGACCCGACTAGCGCCTACGAGCAGTACCTC.

Many counts were recorded for this clonotype. The J gene is TRBJ1-1, the V gene TRBV9, with 9 bases lining up with TRBD1. Germline trimming cut 3 bases from V and 5 bases from J; bases unmatched to any gene: 5. Germline values: CDR1 SGDLS, CDR2 YYNGEE. CDR3 size: 14 residues. CDR3 loop: CASSGGQGRTEAFF. For the CDR3, the DNA is TGTGCCAGCAGCGGAGGACAGGGGAGGACTGAAGCTTTCTTT.

The chain has TRBV6-2 or TRBV6-3 and TRBJ2-7, with TRBD2 as a possible D gene (6 bases). Germline loops: CDR1 MNHEY, CDR2 SVGEGT. V dropped 0 bases and J dropped 0 bases, with 12 bases sitting between them. The CDR3 covers 16 residues. The CDR3 nucleotides read TGTGCCAGCAGTTACTCGACTGTAGCGGTCTCCTACGAGCAGTACTTC. Protein: CASSYSTVAVSYEQYF.

This clonotype was found many times. This chain uses TRBV20-1 with TRBJ2-3, with TRBD2 as a possible D gene (5 bases). This CDR3 is built from 17 residues. In germline, CDR1 is DFQATT, CDR2 SNEGSKA (reference sequence). The ends were cut back, 0 bases at V and 3 bases at J, with 19 bases in the middle. This chain's CDR3 is CSARDEIYSDYTDTQYF. DNA for the CDR3: TGCAGTGCTAGAGATGAAATTTATAGCGACTATACAGATACGCAGTATTTT.

This clonotype has a count of ten or more. The chain is built from TRBV2 and TRBJ1-1; D call uncertain. This CDR3 contains 13 residues. With 5 bases removed from V and 5 bases from J, the gap between germline ends came to 12 bases. Looked up from germline, CDR1 is SNHLY and CDR2 is FYNNEI. CDR3 in DNA: TGTGCCAGCAGTAAACCTCTGGAAACTGAAGCTTTCTTT. The encoded protein is CASSKPLETEAFF.

The chain couples TRBV4-1 to TRBJ2-1, with 11 nucleotides matching TRBD2. This CDR3 comprises 16 residues. V shed 5 bases and J 0 bases; nucleotides not matched to a gene: 3. Germline CDR1 is MGHRA and CDR2 is YSYEKL. As DNA, the CDR3 is TGCGCCAGCAGCACCGGGACTAGCGGCTCCTACAATGAGCAGTTCTTC. It is translated as CASSTGTSGSYNEQFF.

There are many counts of this clonotype. The chain links TRBV7-2 to TRBJ2-1; 7 bases match TRBD2. Germline trimming cut 10 bases from V and 3 bases from J; bases unmatched to any gene: 9. CDR1 and CDR2 from the germline V gene are SGHTA and FQGNSA. The CDR3 is 14 amino acids. CDR3 loop: CATWGGPNYNEQFF. DNA of the CDR3: TGTGCCACCTGGGGAGGGCCAAACTACAATGAGCAGTTCTTC. The full variable domain, in which reference TRBV7-2 and TRBJ2-1 provide the parts outside the CDR3, is GAGVSQSPSNKVTEKGKDVELRCDPISGHTALYWYRQSLGQGLEFLIYFQGNSAPDKSGLPSDRFSAERTGGSVSTLTIQRTQQEDSAVYLCATWGGPNYNEQFFGPGTRLTVL.

This chain connects TRBV7-2 to TRBJ1-1; no clear D. Trimming took 6 bases from V and 0 from J, leaving 11 bases between them. The length of the CDR3 is 14 residues. Germline values: CDR1 SGHTA, CDR2 FQGNSA. The CDR3 is CASSFERVNTEAFF. The CDR3 DNA sequence: TGTGCCAGCAGTTTCGAGAGGGTGAACACTGAAGCTTTCTTT.

A note on this clonotype: Germline and junction disagree at one end, which may indicate a read error. The gene calls are TRBV7-6 and TRBJ2-7, with D unresolved. The CDR3 is made up of 15 amino acids. Per the germline V gene, CDR1 is SGHVS and CDR2 is FNYEAQ. As DNA, the CDR3 is TGCGCCAGCCGCTCCCGCCTGCCTAGTTCCCCCGAGCAGTCCTTC. Its translation is CASRSRLPSSPEQSF.

The J gene is TRBJ2-7, the V gene TRBV20-1; D unresolved. Germline CDR1 reads DFQATT; CDR2 reads SNEGSKA (reference sequence). The CDR3 runs 14 residues. Trimming shortened V by 0 bases and J by 0 bases, and 9 bases separated the two germline ends. CDR3 nucleotides: TGCAGTGCTAGAGATCCGCGGAACTCCTACGAGCAGTACTTC. It yields the protein CSARDPRNSYEQYF.

This clonotype was seen only a few times. The V and J genes are TRBV13 and TRBJ1-5; TRBD1 might be the D (6 bases). Trimming removed 5 bases at V and 4 bases at J, with 15 bases between. The V gene's germline CDR1 is PRHDT and CDR2 FYEKMQ (reference sequence). The length of the CDR3 is 15 residues. CDR3 in amino acids: CASSLGALGNQPQHF. CDR3 in DNA: TGTGCCAGCAGCCTGGGGGCCCTAGGGAATCAGCCCCAGCATTTT.

V usage is TRBV20-1 and J usage is TRBJ1-3; possibly TRBD1 for D (5 bases). V was clipped by 0 bases and J by 3 bases, with 12 bases between them. The CDR3 has 15 amino acids. Germline V lookup: CDR1 DFQATT, CDR2 SNEGSKA (reference sequence). The CDR3 region is CSARDVRDNGNTIYF. For the CDR3, the DNA is TGCAGTGCTAGAGACGTCAGGGATAATGGAAACACCATATATTTT.

The chain employs TRBV30 and TRBJ2-3; 13 bases agree with TRBD2. V lost 2 bases, J lost 1 base, and 6 bases stayed unmatched. Germline V gives CDR1 GTSNPN, CDR2 SVGIG (reference sequence). This CDR3 has 17 amino acids. The CDR3 region is CAWSSLAGGPGTDTQYF. In DNA, the CDR3 is TGTGCCTGGAGTTCACTAGCGGGAGGGCCTGGCACAGATACGCAGTATTTT.

The rearrangement joins TRBV7-2 to TRBJ2-7; TRBD2 matches 9 bases. The germline V gene encodes CDR1 SGHTA and CDR2 FQGNSA. The ends lost 2 bases at V and 7 bases at J; junction bases unmatched: 9. This CDR3 is built from 15 residues. The CDR3 DNA sequence: TGTGCCAGCAGCTTATGGGCGGGAGGGCTCGGGGAGCAGTACTTC. Protein sequence: CASSLWAGGLGEQYF.

This clonotype was seen many times. This rearrangement joins TRBV20-1 to TRBJ1-1; D is perhaps TRBD1 (6 bases). The V gene lost 0 bases and the J gene lost 0 bases, with 14 bases spanning the gap. Per germline, CDR1 DFQATT and CDR2 SNEGSKA (reference sequence). CDR3 length: 16 residues. As DNA, the CDR3 is TGCAGTGCTAGAGATAGACGGGGGGCCCTGAACACTGAAGCTTTCTTT. This encodes CSARDRRGALNTEAFF.

In this sample, this clonotype turned up many times. The chain is built from TRBV29-1 and TRBJ2-7; 7 bases fit TRBD1. CDR1 and CDR2 (germline): SQVTM, ANQGSEA. The V and J ends lost 6 bases and 5 bases, in that order; junction bases with no gene match: 10. The CDR3 covers 13 residues. The CDR3 DNA reads TGCAGCGTCGGAGGACAGGCGGCGGACGAGCAGTACTTC. Protein: CSVGGQAADEQYF.

As to this clonotype: Given a much more abundant clone one base away, this may be a read error. This rearrangement joins TRBV20-1 to TRBJ2-7; D unclear. CDR3 size: 11 residues. The V gene's germline CDR1 is DFQATT and CDR2 SNEGSKA (reference sequence). The V and J ends lost 5 bases and 3 bases respectively, with 8 bases between them. CDR3 bases: TGCAGTGCTCCAGTGATCTACGAGCAGTACTTC. As protein: CSAPVIYEQYF.

This clonotype was found a few times. The chain carries TRBV10-3 and TRBJ1-2, with D possibly being TRBD1 (6 bases). Trimming cost V 11 bases and J 0 bases, with 13 bases left between them. Germline CDR1 ENHRY, CDR2 SYGVKD. CDR3 length equals 13 residues. The CDR3 region is CAVFDRSNYGYTF. CDR3 nucleotide sequence: TGTGCCGTCTTCGACAGGTCTAACTATGGCTACACCTTC.

This CDR3 is CASMSSGSNEQFF. The CDR3 DNA follows: TGTGCCAGCATGTCTAGCGGGAGCAATGAGCAGTTCTTC. The chain is built from TRBV6-5 and TRBJ2-1, with 10 bases aligning to TRBD2. V gave up 7 bases and J gave up 6 bases; unmatched junction bases: 3. The CDR3 consists of 13 residues. CDR1 is MNHEY and CDR2 is SVGAGI in the germline V gene.

J is TRBJ1-5 and V is TRBV5-6; D remains unclear. The CDR3 spans 15 residues. Germline-derived CDR1 and CDR2 are SGHDT and YYEEEE. Trimming removed 1 base at V and 3 bases at J, with 11 bases between. Written as DNA, the CDR3 is TGTGCCAGCAGCTTGTCTCCAGGCGACAATCAGCCCCAGCATTTT. It encodes CASSLSPGDNQPQHF.

To note about this clonotype: A much bigger clone sits one base away, suggesting this may be a read error. The genes are TRBV29-1 and TRBJ2-7; D gene ambiguous. The CDR3 sequence is 12 residues long. V was pared by 4 bases and J by 6 bases, with 13 bases between. Germline V gene data show CDR1 as SQVTM and CDR2 as ANQGSEA. The CDR3 DNA follows: TGCAGCGTTGCGATAACGTCTGGCGAGCAGTACTTC. Translating gives CSVAITSGEQYF.

Written as DNA, the CDR3 is TGCGCCAGCAGCCAAGATTTTATGGGGACAGATGATGAAAAACTGTTTTTT. Translation gives CASSQDFMGTDDEKLFF. J is TRBJ1-4 and V is TRBV4-1, with TRBD1 identical over 7 bases. The V gene's germline CDR1 is MGHRA and CDR2 YSYEKL. The CDR3 consists of 17 residues. Trimming took 0 bases from V and 6 from J; bases not matched to a gene: 10.

This clonotype has a count of ten or more. V is TRBV5-6 and J is TRBJ2-6, with 9 bases matching TRBD1. The CDR3 extends over 21 amino acids. After removal of 1 base from V and 5 bases from J, the junction contained 19 bases not matched to a gene. Germline CDR1 and CDR2: SGHDT and YYEEEE. CDR3 sequence reads: CASSLSWDRVSPNARANVLTF. The DNA for the CDR3 is TGTGCCAGCAGCTTGTCGTGGGACAGGGTTTCCCCGAACGCTAGGGCCAACGTCCTGACTTTC. The entire variable domain, with the rest obtained from reference TRBV5-6 and TRBJ2-6, is as follows: DAGVTQSPTHLIKTRGQQVTLRCSPKSGHDTVSWYQQALGQGPQFIFQYYEEEERQRGNFPDRFSGHQFPNYSSELNVNALLLGDSALYLCASSLSWDRVSPNARANVLTFGAGSRLTVL.